These 24 T cell receptor beta chains were all obtained from the same sample, sequenced in a study of blood T cell repertoires in COVID-19. Here immunoSEQ multiplex PCR was the method, and the copy in TCRdb shows in-frame clones only, minus some. The table shows around 150,000 clones, with roughly 82% occurring only once. Sequencing was carried out using peripheral blood. The receptors here all came from a man aged 65 to 79 with acute or convalescent COVID-19.

The J gene is TRBJ1-5, the V gene TRBV6-5, with TRBD1 identical over 7 bases. Trimming removed 1 base from V and 5 bases from J; junction bases left unmatched: 5. The CDR3 totals 15 residues. The germline gives CDR1 MNHEY, CDR2 SVGAGI. The chain's CDR3 is CASSYFTGADQPQHF. CDR3 nucleotide sequence: TGTGCCAGCAGTTACTTTACAGGGGCGGATCAGCCCCAGCATTTT.

The gene calls are TRBV6-1 and TRBJ1-1, with TRBD1 identical over 8 bases. V shed 2 bases, J shed 3 bases, and the junction held 5 bases outside the gene matches. The germline gives CDR1 MNHNS, CDR2 SASEGT. The CDR3 is 15 amino acids. Here the CDR3 DNA reads TGTGCCAGCAGTGAACCGGGACAGGTAGACACTGAAGCTTTCTTT. Translation gives CASSEPGQVDTEAFF.

The chain joins TRBV18 to TRBJ1-1, with D tentatively TRBD1 (5 bases). CDR1 is KGHSH and CDR2 is LQKENI in the germline V gene. The V and J ends lost 3 bases and 2 bases respectively, with 7 bases between them. This CDR3 comprises 13 residues. Here the CDR3 DNA reads TGTGCCAGCTCACCTACAGGTAACACTGAAGCTTTCTTT. It encodes CASSPTGNTEAFF.

This sequence joins TRBV28 and TRBJ2-2, with 7 bases lining up with TRBD2. V lost 5 bases to trimming and J lost 9 bases; unmatched junction nucleotides: 12. CDR3 size: 15 residues. The germline gives CDR1 MDHEN, CDR2 SYDVKM. CDR3 protein: CASSPTLAGERELFF. In nucleotides, the CDR3 is TGTGCCAGCAGTCCCACACTTGCGGGAGAGAGGGAGCTGTTTTTT.

V and J are TRBV19 and TRBJ2-1; a possible D gene is TRBD1 (6 bases). The CDR3 runs to 14 residues. From germline, CDR1 is LNHDA and CDR2 SQIVND (reference sequence). Trimming removed 3 bases at V and 6 bases at J, with 12 bases between. The chain's CDR3 is CASSIKQGRNEQFF. CDR3 DNA sequence: TGTGCCAGTAGTATTAAACAGGGTCGCAATGAGCAGTTCTTC.

This chain joins TRBV7-6 and TRBJ2-3; no clear D gene. Trimming took 1 base from V and 2 from J, leaving 13 bases between them. CDR3 length: 16 residues. Germline V lookup: CDR1 SGHVS, CDR2 FNYEAQ. CDR3 bases: TGTGCCAGCAGCTTAGTTCTTAGCCGGAACACAGATACGCAGTATTTT. The encoded protein is CASSLVLSRNTDTQYF.

J is TRBJ1-4 and V is TRBV9; 10 positions agree with TRBD1. This CDR3 spans 15 amino acids. Germline CDR1 SGDLS, CDR2 YYNGEE. Losses at the gene ends were 0 bases for V and 8 bases for J; bases not matched to a gene: 4. CDR3: CASSVAGTGDEKLFF. DNA of the CDR3: TGTGCCAGCAGCGTAGCAGGGACAGGGGACGAAAAACTGTTTTTT. The variable domain in full, completed from reference TRBV9 and TRBJ1-4, reads DSGVTQTPKHLITATGQRVTLRCSPRSGDLSVYWYQQSLDQGLQFLIQYYNGEERAKGNILERFSAQQFPDLHSELNLSSLELGDSALYFCASSVAGTGDEKLFFGSGTQLSVL.

The CDR3 is CASSPPDTDTQYF. In nucleotides, the CDR3 is TGTGCCAGCAGTCCCCCAGACACAGATACGCAGTATTTT. This chain uses TRBV28 with TRBJ2-3; D uncertain. V lost 5 bases and J 2 bases, leaving 8 bases between the germline ends. The CDR3 sequence is 13 residues long. Germline lookup yields CDR1 MDHEN and CDR2 SYDVKM.

The J gene is TRBJ1-6, the V gene TRBV27; tentatively, D is TRBD1 (6 bases). The V end lost 3 bases, the J end lost 7 bases, and 10 bases lay between the germline ends. Looked up from germline, CDR1 is MNHEY and CDR2 is SMNVEV (reference sequence). The CDR3 spans 14 residues. The CDR3 is CASSFSGGNSPLHF. The CDR3 DNA sequence: TGTGCCAGCAGTTTTTCGGGGGGCAATTCACCCCTCCACTTT.

The gene calls are TRBV12-5 and TRBJ1-6; TRBD1 matches 11 bases. CDR3 size: 15 residues. CDR1 is LGHNT, CDR2 FRNRAP, per germline. The V gene end was trimmed by 6 bases and the J gene end by 14 bases; junction bases not matched to a gene: 12. CDR3 loop: CASGEDRGPASALHF. CDR3 sequence (DNA): TGTGCTAGTGGGGAGGACAGGGGGCCCGCATCGGCCCTCCACTTT.

The chain has TRBV18 and TRBJ2-4, with D perhaps TRBD2 (5 bases). Per germline, CDR1 KGHSH and CDR2 LQKENI. Trimming took 1 base from V and 8 from J, leaving 15 bases between them. CDR3 size: 15 residues. The DNA of the CDR3 is TGTGCCAGCTCACCACTAGAAAGGGCAGCGGACATTCAGTACTTC. Translation: CASSPLERAADIQYF.

J is TRBJ1-5 and V is TRBV6-5; D not certain. The germline CDR1 and CDR2 sequences are MNHEY and SVGAGI. This CDR3 region has 15 residues. Trimming removed 5 bases at V and 6 bases at J, with 17 bases between. The CDR3 DNA reads TGTGCCAGCAGTCCGTCCCCGGGGTCAGGTCAGCCCCAGCATTTT. Protein product: CASSPSPGSGQPQHF.

V is TRBV4-1 and J is TRBJ2-4, with 14 bases lining up with TRBD2. The CDR3 loop spans 19 amino acids. Germline values: CDR1 MGHRA, CDR2 YSYEKL. The V and J ends lost 4 bases and 2 bases, in that order; junction bases with no gene match: 10. CDR3 nucleotides: TGCGCCAGCAGCCCGGGACTAGCGGGAGCGATGCTAACCAAAAACATTCAGTACTTC. It codes for CASSPGLAGAMLTKNIQYF.

A remark on this clone: Mismatch with germline at one junction end may stem from a read error. V usage is TRBV12-3 or TRBV12-4 and J usage is TRBJ1-6; 9 bases agree with TRBD1. The CDR3 has 13 amino acids. CDR3 protein: CASSGTGQSPPHF. CDR3 coding DNA: TGTGCCAGCAGTGGGACAGGGCAGTCACCCCCCCACTTT.

The genes are TRBV19 and TRBJ1-3, with D unresolved. Per germline, CDR1 LNHDA and CDR2 SQIVND (reference sequence). V lost 2 bases and J 0 bases, leaving 5 bases between the germline ends. The CDR3 runs 14 residues. The CDR3 bases are TGTGCCAGTAGTATAATGAGCTCTGGAAACACCATATATTTT. Translating it yields CASSIMSSGNTIYF.

The chain uses TRBV5-1 and TRBJ1-5; 10 positions agree with TRBD1. The CDR3 is made up of 14 amino acids. The J segment lost 6 bases and the V segment lost 3 bases, leaving 3 bases of the junction unmatched. Per the germline V gene, CDR1 is SGHRS and CDR2 is YFSETQ. The CDR3 DNA reads as TGCGCCAGCAGCTGGGGACAGGGGTTTCAGCCCCAGCATTTT. Residues: CASSWGQGFQPQHF.

The chain carries TRBV5-1 and TRBJ2-7; D is unresolved. Trimming took off 5 bases at V and 3 bases at J, with 12 bases between the two ends. The CDR3 extends over 13 amino acids. CDR1 SGHRS and CDR2 YFSETQ come from the germline V gene. The CDR3 DNA follows: TGCGCCAGCAGACTCGCGGATGACTACGAGCAGTACTTC. Its protein is CASRLADDYEQYF.

The chain has TRBV28 and TRBJ1-5, with D possibly matching TRBD1 (5 bases). There are 15 residues in the CDR3. The germline gives CDR1 MDHEN, CDR2 SYDVKM. With 6 bases removed from V and 7 bases from J, the gap between germline ends came to 19 bases. The CDR3 reads CASRGLGKSDQPQHF. The DNA for the CDR3 is TGTGCCAGCAGGGGACTCGGGAAAAGCGACCAGCCCCAGCATTTT.

The rearrangement joins TRBV18 to TRBJ2-3, with a weak D call TRBD1 (6 bases). Germline V CDR1 and CDR2: KGHSH, LQKENI. CDR3 length: 20 residues. V lost 3 bases to trimming and J lost 1 base, with 26 bases between them. The CDR3 DNA is TGTGCCAGCTCACCTCGTGGACAGACCACCGGTGGGACCCGCACAGATACGCAGTATTTT. This translates into CASSPRGQTTGGTRTDTQYF. The full variable domain, completed using reference TRBV18 and TRBJ2-3, is NAGVMQNPRHLVRRRGQEARLRCSPMKGHSHVYWYRQLPEEGLKFMVYLQKENIIDESGMPKERFSAEFPKEGPSILRIQQVVRGDSAAYFCASSPRGQTTGGTRTDTQYFGPGTRLTVL.

J is TRBJ2-3 and V is TRBV5-8, with 7 bases aligning to TRBD2. The germline gives CDR1 SGHTS, CDR2 YDEGEE. V trimming: 1 base; J trimming: 3 bases; junction bases outside the gene matches: 8. CDR3 length: 16 residues. This CDR3 is CASSLWSGGATDTQYF. The CDR3 DNA reads TGTGCCAGCAGCTTGTGGTCGGGGGGTGCGACAGATACGCAGTATTTT.

This clone occurred a few times. The rearrangement joins TRBV27 to TRBJ2-7; TRBD1 might be the D (7 bases). V was trimmed by 0 bases and J by 4 bases, leaving 19 bases between them. The germline V gene encodes CDR1 MNHEY and CDR2 SMNVEV (reference sequence). CDR3 length: 17 residues. The CDR3 sequence: CASSLSNQQGRFYEQYF. In DNA, the CDR3 is TGTGCCAGCAGTTTATCTAACCAACAGGGGAGGTTTTACGAGCAGTACTTC.

The chain carries TRBV11-2 and TRBJ1-3, with D unresolved. The CDR3 is 15 residues long. CDR1 SGHAT and CDR2 FQNNGV come from the germline V gene. V lost 3 bases, J lost 0 bases, and 9 bases lay in between. CDR3: CASSFQDDSGNTIYF. Here the CDR3 DNA reads TGTGCCAGCAGCTTCCAGGATGACTCTGGAAACACCATATATTTT.

The rearrangement joins TRBV7-3 to TRBJ2-1, with TRBD2 matching over 15 bases. Looked up from germline, CDR1 is SGHTA and CDR2 is FQGTGA. The J segment lost 7 bases and the V segment lost 5 bases, leaving 12 bases of the junction unmatched. CDR3 length: 18 residues. The CDR3 region is CASSRGTSGRFGTNEQFF. Written as DNA, the CDR3 is TGTGCCAGCAGCCGCGGGACTAGCGGGAGGTTTGGGACAAATGAGCAGTTCTTC.

CDR3 DNA: TGTGCCAGCAGTGAAGCGCGAGATCAGCCCCAGCATTTT. Translation: CASSEARDQPQHF. V and J are TRBV2 and TRBJ1-5, with no clear D. Per germline, CDR1 SNHLY and CDR2 FYNNEI. This CDR3 has 13 amino acids. V was cut by 0 bases and J by 5 bases, with 5 bases left in between.